This is a list of T cell receptor beta chains from one sample in a study of T-cell reconstitution after alpha-beta-depleted transplantation in children. TCRdb reprocessed the PCR reads with MiXCR, giving one entry per CDR3 protein. The sample records over 80,000 distinct CDR3 sequences, less than 25% being singletons. The material was PBMCs, obtained before TCRalphabeta/CD19-depleted stem cell transplant. The receptor source for this set is a boy aged 2 to 10 with acute lymphoblastic leukemia, due to receive a stem cell transplant. Both conserved end residues are part of each CDR3. A D gene is named only where the DNA matches it firmly. Not every row has a clone size; where given, it reads once, few, many or a size class.

j_call: TRBJ2-1; clone_size: NA; d_call: NA; v_call: TRBV4-2; cdr3_nt: TGTGCCAGCAGCCAAGAGGTTTCTAAAATCAATGAGCAGTTCTTC; cdr3_aa: CASSQEVSKINEQFF
j_call: TRBJ1-3; clone_size: NA; d_call: NA; v_call: TRBV20-1; cdr3_nt: TGCAGTGCTCCAGGCCTCTCTGGAAACACCATATATTTT; cdr3_aa: CSAPGLSGNTIYF
j_call: TRBJ2-5; clone_size: NA; d_call: NA; v_call: TRBV5-1; cdr3_nt: TGCGCCAGCAGCTCCATTAGCGGAGTAGGGGGAGAGACCCAGTACTTC; cdr3_aa: CASSSISGVGGETQYF
j_call: TRBJ1-1; clone_size: many; d_call: NA; v_call: TRBV20-1; cdr3_nt: TGCAGTGCTCCCACACCACAAACTGAAGCTTTCTTT; cdr3_aa: CSAPTPQTEAFF
j_call: TRBJ2-7; clone_size: few; d_call: TRBD2; v_call: TRBV3-1; cdr3_nt: TGTGCCAGCAGCCAGTATACTAGCGGGGAAAAGGGCGAGCAGTACTTC; cdr3_aa: CASSQYTSGEKGEQYF
j_call: TRBJ2-2; clone_size: NA; d_call: NA; v_call: TRBV5-6; cdr3_nt: TGTGCCAGCAGCCTTTCCGGACAGTACACCGGGGAGCTGTTTTTT; cdr3_aa: CASSLSGQYTGELFF
j_call: TRBJ2-4; clone_size: few; d_call: NA; v_call: TRBV21-1; cdr3_nt: TGTGCCAGCTCCTCACAGCGAGCCAAAAACATTCAGTACTTC; cdr3_aa: CASSSQRAKNIQYF
j_call: TRBJ1-1; clone_size: NA; d_call: NA; v_call: TRBV7-2; cdr3_nt: TGTGCCAGCAGCTTAGCAGGACGGGCTTTCTTT; cdr3_aa: CASSLAGRAFF
j_call: TRBJ2-7; clone_size: NA; d_call: NA; v_call: TRBV7-9; cdr3_nt: TGTGCCAGCAGCTCGGGAACAGGGTTTTTGTACGAGCAGTACTTC; cdr3_aa: CASSSGTGFLYEQYF
j_call: TRBJ2-3; clone_size: NA; d_call: NA; v_call: TRBV19; cdr3_nt: TGTGCCAGTATGGACTACCAGAGCACAGATACGCAGTATTTT; cdr3_aa: CASMDYQSTDTQYF
j_call: TRBJ2-1; clone_size: few; d_call: NA; v_call: TRBV20-1; cdr3_nt: TGCAGTGCTAGAGGAGGGACCCTCTCCTACAATGAGCAGTTCTTC; cdr3_aa: CSARGGTLSYNEQFF
j_call: TRBJ2-3; clone_size: NA; d_call: TRBD1; v_call: TRBV6-4; cdr3_nt: TGTGCCAGCAGTGAGGGACAGTCTAGCACAGATACGCAGTATTTT; cdr3_aa: CASSEGQSSTDTQYF
j_call: TRBJ2-1; clone_size: few; d_call: TRBD2; v_call: TRBV13; cdr3_nt: TGTGCCAGCAGCCCTCAAGCTAGCGGAGGGGCCGGTGAGCAGTTCTTC; cdr3_aa: CASSPQASGGAGEQFF
j_call: TRBJ2-3; clone_size: NA; d_call: TRBD2; v_call: TRBV28; cdr3_nt: TGTGCCAGCAGTTTCCTAGCGGGAGGGGGCACACAACCTAGCACAGATACGCAGTATTTT; cdr3_aa: CASSFLAGGGTQPSTDTQYF
j_call: TRBJ2-6; clone_size: few; d_call: NA; v_call: TRBV12-3/TRBV12-4; cdr3_nt: TGTGCCAGCAGAGAAACTGGGGCCAACGTCCTGACTTTC; cdr3_aa: CASRETGANVLTF
j_call: TRBJ2-5; clone_size: NA; d_call: TRBD2; v_call: TRBV9; cdr3_nt: TGTGCCAGCAGCGCCGGGGGGGCGGAGAGAGAGACCCAGTACTTC; cdr3_aa: CASSAGGAERETQYF
j_call: TRBJ2-1; clone_size: few; d_call: TRBD2; v_call: TRBV5-1; cdr3_nt: TGCGCCAGCAGCTTGGAAGCGGGAGGTGAGCAGTTCTTC; cdr3_aa: CASSLEAGGEQFF
j_call: TRBJ1-6; clone_size: NA; d_call: NA; v_call: TRBV5-1; cdr3_nt: TGCGCCAGCACCATGGGGACGGTTAATTCACCCCTCCACTTT; cdr3_aa: CASTMGTVNSPLHF
j_call: TRBJ2-1; clone_size: few; d_call: TRBD2; v_call: TRBV29-1; cdr3_nt: TGCAGCGTACCGGGACTAGCGGAGGGGCTGTCGGTGAATAAGCAGTTCTTC; cdr3_aa: CSVPGLAEGLSVNKQFF
j_call: TRBJ2-7; clone_size: few; d_call: NA; v_call: TRBV6-1; cdr3_nt: TGTGCCAGCAGATCCCCCCCACCATCCTACGAGCAGTACTTC; cdr3_aa: CASRSPPPSYEQYF
j_call: TRBJ2-5; clone_size: few; d_call: NA; v_call: TRBV20-1; cdr3_nt: TGCAGTGCTAGAGGAAGAAGTTCGGAGACCCAGTACTTC; cdr3_aa: CSARGRSSETQYF
j_call: TRBJ1-5; clone_size: NA; d_call: NA; v_call: TRBV5-5; cdr3_nt: TGTGCCAGCAGCTTAACAGGGCTTGATCAGCCCCAGCATTTT; cdr3_aa: CASSLTGLDQPQHF
j_call: TRBJ2-7; clone_size: few; d_call: NA; v_call: TRBV4-1; cdr3_nt: TGCGCCAGCAGCCAAGTCGGCGGAGGGGCCTACGAGCAGTACTTC; cdr3_aa: CASSQVGGGAYEQYF
j_call: TRBJ2-6; clone_size: few; d_call: NA; v_call: TRBV5-5; cdr3_nt: TGTGCCAGCAGCTTGGGTCCTACCTCGACGGCCAACGTCCTGACTTTC; cdr3_aa: CASSLGPTSTANVLTF
j_call: TRBJ1-1; clone_size: NA; d_call: NA; v_call: TRBV6-5; cdr3_nt: TGTGCCAGCAGTTTCCTACAGGGGAACACTGAAGCTTTCTTT; cdr3_aa: CASSFLQGNTEAFF
j_call: TRBJ2-1; clone_size: NA; d_call: TRBD1; v_call: TRBV28; cdr3_nt: TGTGCCAGCAGGACCGGACAGGGCCATCTTGAGCAGTTCTTC; cdr3_aa: CASRTGQGHLEQFF
j_call: TRBJ2-7; clone_size: few; d_call: TRBD2; v_call: TRBV29-1; cdr3_nt: TGCAGCGTTGCCGGGACTAGCGGGTACGAGCAGTACTTC; cdr3_aa: CSVAGTSGYEQYF
j_call: TRBJ2-7; clone_size: NA; d_call: NA; v_call: TRBV5-1; cdr3_nt: TGCGCCAGCAGCTTTGGGGACCGGGGCGAGCAGTACTTC; cdr3_aa: CASSFGDRGEQYF
j_call: TRBJ2-1; clone_size: few; d_call: TRBD2; v_call: TRBV29-1; cdr3_nt: TGCAGCGTTGATTCATCGGGACTAGCGGAGGTCTATGAGCAGTTCTTC; cdr3_aa: CSVDSSGLAEVYEQFF
j_call: TRBJ2-1; clone_size: few; d_call: NA; v_call: TRBV9; cdr3_nt: TGTGCCAGCAGCGTAGGAGCGGAGGGCCTGGGTGAGCAGTTCTTC; cdr3_aa: CASSVGAEGLGEQFF
j_call: TRBJ2-2; clone_size: few; d_call: TRBD2; v_call: TRBV10-3; cdr3_nt: TGTGCCATCCCCGTAAGCGGGAGCAGTACCGGGGAGCTGTTTTTT; cdr3_aa: CAIPVSGSSTGELFF
j_call: TRBJ1-1; clone_size: many; d_call: NA; v_call: TRBV7-9; cdr3_nt: TGTGCCAGCAGCTTAGACAGGGTCGGCACTGAAGCTTTCTTT; cdr3_aa: CASSLDRVGTEAFF
j_call: TRBJ2-5; clone_size: few; d_call: NA; v_call: TRBV6-1; cdr3_nt: TGTGCCAGCATGTCGGCCCCGTGGGAGACCCAGTACTTC; cdr3_aa: CASMSAPWETQYF
j_call: TRBJ1-1; clone_size: NA; d_call: NA; v_call: TRBV30; cdr3_nt: TGTGCCTGGAGGTCAGGGAGTTGGACTGAAGCTTTCTTT; cdr3_aa: CAWRSGSWTEAFF
j_call: TRBJ2-1; clone_size: many; d_call: NA; v_call: TRBV7-9; cdr3_nt: TGTGCCAGCTTAAGCGGGTCCTACAATGAGCAGTTCTTC; cdr3_aa: CASLSGSYNEQFF
j_call: TRBJ1-1; clone_size: NA; d_call: TRBD1; v_call: TRBV4-3; cdr3_nt: TGCGCCAGCAGCCGAGACAGGGCGCAGAATGAAGCTTTCTTT; cdr3_aa: CASSRDRAQNEAFF
j_call: TRBJ2-5; clone_size: NA; d_call: TRBD2; v_call: TRBV6-2/TRBV6-3; cdr3_nt: TGTGCCAGCACCCTTAAGTCTAGCGGAAGTCTGCAGACCCAGTACTTC; cdr3_aa: CASTLKSSGSLQTQYF
j_call: TRBJ2-2; clone_size: NA; d_call: NA; v_call: TRBV11-2; cdr3_nt: TGTGCCAGCAGCTTAGATCCCCAGGGACGGGAGCTGTTTTTT; cdr3_aa: CASSLDPQGRELFF
j_call: TRBJ2-1; clone_size: NA; d_call: TRBD2; v_call: TRBV19; cdr3_nt: TGTGCCAGTAGTCTAGCGGGGATGCCAAATGAGCAGTTCTTC; cdr3_aa: CASSLAGMPNEQFF
j_call: TRBJ2-1; clone_size: NA; d_call: NA; v_call: TRBV7-2; cdr3_nt: TGTGCCAGCCACACAGGGTTAGCCTACAATGAGCAGTTCTTC; cdr3_aa: CASHTGLAYNEQFF
j_call: TRBJ2-3; clone_size: few; d_call: NA; v_call: TRBV7-9; cdr3_nt: TGTGCCAGCAGCCGTCGCAGCGGAGCGTCGGTAGATACGCAGTATTTT; cdr3_aa: CASSRRSGASVDTQYF
j_call: TRBJ1-5; clone_size: few; d_call: NA; v_call: TRBV2; cdr3_nt: TGTGCCAGCACCCAGCTGGGGGATCAGCCCCAGCATTTT; cdr3_aa: CASTQLGDQPQHF
j_call: TRBJ2-7; clone_size: few; d_call: NA; v_call: TRBV5-6; cdr3_nt: TGTGCCAGCAGCTCGACGAGGGGCGGGTACGAGCAGTACTTC; cdr3_aa: CASSSTRGGYEQYF
j_call: TRBJ2-2; clone_size: many; d_call: NA; v_call: TRBV29-1; cdr3_nt: TGCAGCGTTGACCTCGGTGTTCCCGGGGAGCTGTTTTTT; cdr3_aa: CSVDLGVPGELFF
j_call: TRBJ2-7; clone_size: NA; d_call: NA; v_call: TRBV28; cdr3_nt: TGTGCCAGCAGTTTATTAACCTACGAGCAGTACTTC; cdr3_aa: CASSLLTYEQYF
j_call: TRBJ2-7; clone_size: many; d_call: NA; v_call: TRBV20-1; cdr3_nt: TGCAGTGCTCTTAGGGAAACCCCCTACGAGCAGTACTTC; cdr3_aa: CSALRETPYEQYF
j_call: TRBJ2-7; clone_size: NA; d_call: NA; v_call: TRBV7-9; cdr3_nt: TGTGCCAGCAGCTTAGGGGTAGCCGCGGGGGAGCAGTACTTC; cdr3_aa: CASSLGVAAGEQYF
j_call: TRBJ2-2; clone_size: NA; d_call: TRBD2; v_call: TRBV29-1; cdr3_nt: TGCAGCGTTGATGGGGGGGAGGGGACCGGGGAGCTGTTTTTT; cdr3_aa: CSVDGGEGTGELFF
j_call: TRBJ2-5; clone_size: NA; d_call: TRBD1; v_call: TRBV27; cdr3_nt: TGTGCCAGCAGTAAACGCAGGGGGGAGACCCAGTACTTC; cdr3_aa: CASSKRRGETQYF
j_call: TRBJ2-1; clone_size: few; d_call: NA; v_call: TRBV5-1; cdr3_nt: TGCGCCAGCAGCTTGGCCCCGGGTAATGAGCAGTTCTTC; cdr3_aa: CASSLAPGNEQFF
j_call: TRBJ2-3; clone_size: NA; d_call: NA; v_call: TRBV5-1; cdr3_nt: TGCGCCAGCAGCTTGGCGGGGCTAGCAGATACGCAGTATTTT; cdr3_aa: CASSLAGLADTQYF
j_call: TRBJ2-2; clone_size: NA; d_call: NA; v_call: TRBV19; cdr3_nt: TGTGCCAGTAGTTCCGCCGGGACCGGGGGCACCGGGGAGCTGTTTTTT; cdr3_aa: CASSSAGTGGTGELFF